Included here is one T cell receptor beta chain sequence, with context. This specimen belongs to a study of blood T cell repertoires in COVID-19. Original analysis: Amplification of reference gene primers provided the estimated nucleated cell counts. TCRdb's copy holds only in-frame clones and misses some; the assay was immunoSEQ multiplex PCR. The D gene and trimming were derived from the DNA, and the V and J assignments and clone size from that table. The table lists around 300,000 clones, 75% to 90% of them singletons, with roughly 0.96% in the top ten. Deletions cut 3 bases from V and 9 bases from J, with 6 bases between. CDR3 length: 12 amino acids.

This chain connects TRBV12-3 or TRBV12-4 to TRBJ1-6, with D unclear. Sequenced: peripheral blood. This TCR derives from a woman aged 40 to 50 who had recovered from COVID-19. CDR3 residues: CASSFSGSPLHF. Here the CDR3 DNA reads TGTGCCAGCAGTTTCTCCGGTTCACCCCTCCACTTT.